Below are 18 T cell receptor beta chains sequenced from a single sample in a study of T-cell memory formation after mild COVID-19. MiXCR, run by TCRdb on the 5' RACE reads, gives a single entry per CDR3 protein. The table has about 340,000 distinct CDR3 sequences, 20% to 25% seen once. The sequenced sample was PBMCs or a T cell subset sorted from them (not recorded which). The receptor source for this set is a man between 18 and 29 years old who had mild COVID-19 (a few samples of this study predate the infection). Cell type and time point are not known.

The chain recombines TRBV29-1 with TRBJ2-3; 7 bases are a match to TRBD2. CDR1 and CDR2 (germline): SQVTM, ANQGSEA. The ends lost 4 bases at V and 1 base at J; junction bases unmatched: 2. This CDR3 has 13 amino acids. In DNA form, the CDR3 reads TGCAGCGTTGCCCGGGGGGGCACAGATACGCAGTATTTT. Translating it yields CSVARGGTDTQYF.

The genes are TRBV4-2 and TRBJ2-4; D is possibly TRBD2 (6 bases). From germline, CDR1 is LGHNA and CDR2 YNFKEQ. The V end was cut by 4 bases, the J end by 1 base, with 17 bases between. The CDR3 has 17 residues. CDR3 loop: CASSPEWRGWAKNIQYF. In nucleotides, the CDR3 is TGTGCCAGCAGCCCAGAATGGAGGGGATGGGCCAAAAACATTCAGTACTTC.

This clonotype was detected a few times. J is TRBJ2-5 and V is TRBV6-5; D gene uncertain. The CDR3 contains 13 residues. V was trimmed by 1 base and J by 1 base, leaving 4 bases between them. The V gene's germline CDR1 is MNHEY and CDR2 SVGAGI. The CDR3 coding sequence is TGTGCCAGCAGTTACTTTCTCCAAGAGACCCAGTACTTC. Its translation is CASSYFLQETQYF.

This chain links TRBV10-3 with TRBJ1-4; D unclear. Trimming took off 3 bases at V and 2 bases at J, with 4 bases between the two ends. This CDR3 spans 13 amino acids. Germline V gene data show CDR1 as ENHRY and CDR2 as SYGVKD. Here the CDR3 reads CAISDYTNEKLFF. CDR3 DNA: TGTGCCATCAGTGATTATACTAATGAAAAACTGTTTTTT.

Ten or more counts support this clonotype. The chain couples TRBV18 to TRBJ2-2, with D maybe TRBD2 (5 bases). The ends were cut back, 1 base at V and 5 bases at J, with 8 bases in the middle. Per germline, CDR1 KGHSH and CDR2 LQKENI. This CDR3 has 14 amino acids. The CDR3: CASSPLEVTGELFF. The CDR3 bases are TGTGCCAGCTCACCACTGGAGGTTACCGGGGAGCTGTTTTTT.

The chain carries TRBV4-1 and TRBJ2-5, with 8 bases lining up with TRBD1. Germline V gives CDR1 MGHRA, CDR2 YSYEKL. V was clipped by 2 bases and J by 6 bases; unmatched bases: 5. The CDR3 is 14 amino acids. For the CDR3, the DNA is TGCGCCAGCAGCCAACCTACAGGGGGGAAGACCCAGTACTTC. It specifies CASSQPTGGKTQYF.

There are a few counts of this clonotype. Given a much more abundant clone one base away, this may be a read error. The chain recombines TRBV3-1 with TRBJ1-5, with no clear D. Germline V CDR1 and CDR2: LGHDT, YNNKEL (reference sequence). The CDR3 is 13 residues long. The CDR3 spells CASSKDMIQPQHF. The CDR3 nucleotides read TGTGCCAGCAGCAAAGACATGATCCAGCCCCAGCATTTT.

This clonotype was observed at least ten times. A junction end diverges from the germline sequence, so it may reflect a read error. As DNA, the CDR3 is TGTGCCAGCAGCTTAGTGGCCGGGGAGACCCAGTACTTC. Protein: CASSLVAGETQYF. This sequence joins TRBV5-1 and TRBJ2-5, with unresolved D. Germline V lookup: CDR1 SGHRS, CDR2 YFSETQ. This CDR3 region has 13 residues. The entire variable domain, with the rest obtained from reference TRBV5-1 and TRBJ2-5, is as follows: KAGVTQTPRYLIKTRGQQVTLSCSPISGHRSVSWYQQTPGQGLQFLFEYFSETQRNKGNFPGRFSGRQFSNSRSEMNVSTLELGDSALYLCASSLVAGETQYFGPGTRLLVL.

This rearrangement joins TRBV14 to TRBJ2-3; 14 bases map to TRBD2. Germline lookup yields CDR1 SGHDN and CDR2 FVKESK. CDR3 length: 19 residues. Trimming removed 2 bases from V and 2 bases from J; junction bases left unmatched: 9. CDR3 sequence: CASSQWSGTSGGFTDTQYF. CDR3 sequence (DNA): TGTGCCAGCAGCCAATGGTCCGGGACTAGCGGGGGTTTCACAGATACGCAGTATTTT.

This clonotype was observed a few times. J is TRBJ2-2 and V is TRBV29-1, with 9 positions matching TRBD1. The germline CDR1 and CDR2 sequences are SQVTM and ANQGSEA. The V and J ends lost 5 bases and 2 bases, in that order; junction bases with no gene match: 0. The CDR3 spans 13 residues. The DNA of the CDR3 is TGCAGCGTTACAGGGGGCAACACCGGGGAGCTGTTTTTT. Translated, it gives CSVTGGNTGELFF.

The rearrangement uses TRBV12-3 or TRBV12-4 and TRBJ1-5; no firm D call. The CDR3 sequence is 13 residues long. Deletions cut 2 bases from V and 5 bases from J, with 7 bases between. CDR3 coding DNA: TGTGCCAGCAGTTTACGGTTAGATCAGCCCCAGCATTTT. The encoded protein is CASSLRLDQPQHF.

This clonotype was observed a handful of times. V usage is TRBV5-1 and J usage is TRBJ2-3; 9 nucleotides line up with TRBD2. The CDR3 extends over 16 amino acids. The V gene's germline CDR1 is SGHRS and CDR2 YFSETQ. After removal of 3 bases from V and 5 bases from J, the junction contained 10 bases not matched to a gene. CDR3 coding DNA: TGCGCCAGCAGCTCCACGGCGGGGGGGCCGGTAGATACGCAGTATTTT. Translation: CASSSTAGGPVDTQYF.

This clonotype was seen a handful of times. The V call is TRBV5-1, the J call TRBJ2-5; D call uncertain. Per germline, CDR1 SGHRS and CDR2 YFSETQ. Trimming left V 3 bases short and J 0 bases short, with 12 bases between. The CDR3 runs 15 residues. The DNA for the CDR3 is TGCGCCAGCAGCTCCGAGAAGGATTACCAAGAGACCCAGTACTTC. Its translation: CASSSEKDYQETQYF.

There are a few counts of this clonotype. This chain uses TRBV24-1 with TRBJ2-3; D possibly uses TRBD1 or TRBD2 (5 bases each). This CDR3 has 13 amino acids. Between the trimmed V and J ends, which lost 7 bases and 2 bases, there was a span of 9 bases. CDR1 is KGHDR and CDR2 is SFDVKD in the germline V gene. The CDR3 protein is CATRLGPTDTQYF. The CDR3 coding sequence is TGTGCCACCAGGCTGGGACCCACAGATACGCAGTATTTT.

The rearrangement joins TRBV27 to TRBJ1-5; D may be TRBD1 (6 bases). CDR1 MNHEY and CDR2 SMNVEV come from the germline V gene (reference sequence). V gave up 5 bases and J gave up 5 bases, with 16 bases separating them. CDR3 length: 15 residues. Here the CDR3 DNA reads TGTGCCAGCAGTGAGACAGGCCAAGCCTATCAGCCCCAGCATTTT. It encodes CASSETGQAYQPQHF.

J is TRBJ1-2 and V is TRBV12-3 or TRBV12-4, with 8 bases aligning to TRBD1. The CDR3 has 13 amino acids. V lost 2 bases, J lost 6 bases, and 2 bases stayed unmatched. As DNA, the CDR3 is TGTGCCAGCAGTTTACAGGGGGCGGATGGCTACACCTTC. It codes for CASSLQGADGYTF.

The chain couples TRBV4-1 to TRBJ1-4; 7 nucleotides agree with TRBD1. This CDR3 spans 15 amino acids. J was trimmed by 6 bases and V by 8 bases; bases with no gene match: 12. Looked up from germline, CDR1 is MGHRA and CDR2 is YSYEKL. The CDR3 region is CASRALQGEDEKLFF. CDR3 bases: TGCGCCAGCCGCGCACTTCAGGGGGAAGATGAAAAACTGTTTTTT.

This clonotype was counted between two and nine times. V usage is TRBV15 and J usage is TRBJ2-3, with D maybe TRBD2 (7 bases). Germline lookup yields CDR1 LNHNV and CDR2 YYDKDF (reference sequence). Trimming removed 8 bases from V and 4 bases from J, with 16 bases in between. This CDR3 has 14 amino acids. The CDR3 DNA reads TGTGCCACCTCGCTGCGGGGGCAGGCAGATACGCAGTATTTT. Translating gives CATSLRGQADTQYF.